The T cell receptor beta chain under discussion was sequenced for a study of T cell repertoires in aging, cancer and after chemotherapy. Rearranged V-D-J TRB sequences were amplified with a mixed TRB-A/B primer pool. TCRdb re-called the multiplex PCR reads through MiXCR, storing one row per CDR3 protein. Here the sample spans 8,400 or so distinct CDR3 sequences, more than 50% being singletons. TCR beta rearrangements were amplified from peripheral blood genomic DNA. Study-level points and caveats: Untreated cancer patients had significantly lower blood TCR diversity than age-matched healthy donors. These repertoire data do not allow conclusions about immunological memory after chemotherapy.

About this clonotype itself: The antigen is undetermined.

Germline V lookup: CDR1 MNHNS, CDR2 SASEGT. The V gene end was trimmed by 3 bases and the J gene end by 9 bases; junction bases not matched to a gene: 9. The CDR3 contains 15 residues. The specimen sequenced was blood. The chain is built from TRBV6-1 and TRBJ2-1; TRBD2 matches 9 bases. The source is a human donor in good health. CDR3 bases: TGTGCCAGCAGTGACCTAGCGGGAACGCCGGCTGAGCAGTTCTTC. Its protein is CASSDLAGTPAEQFF.